The 18 T cell receptor beta chains reported below all come from one sample, sequenced in a study of molecular identifiers for immune sequencing clone quantification. TCRdb re-called the PCR reads with MiXCR, one entry per CDR3 protein. Among about 630,000 distinct CDR3 sequences listed, 25% were seen once. Sequencing was performed on naive CD8+ T cells from blood, with Jurkat cell RNA spiked in. Subset specified: FACS-sorted CD8+CD4-CCR7+CD45RA+ naive T cells. The source is a human donor in good health. Some libraries in this study had Jurkat cell RNA spiked in.

This clonotype was recorded only once. A much larger clone lies a single base off, so this may be a read error. V gene TRBV5-6 combines with J gene TRBJ2-3, with a tentative D call TRBD1 (7 bases). The CDR3 extends over 16 amino acids. Per the germline V gene, CDR1 is SGHDT and CDR2 is YYEEEE. CDR3 in DNA: TGTACCAGCAGCATGGGTGGAGGGGGCGTAACAGATACGCAGTATTTT. It codes for CTSSMGGGGVTDTQYF.

The chain couples TRBV6-5 to TRBJ2-3; D not certain. Germline CDR1 reads MNHEY; CDR2 reads SVGAGI. There are 15 residues in the CDR3. Between the trimmed V and J ends, which lost 6 bases and 1 base, there was a span of 14 bases. Written as DNA, the CDR3 is TGTGCCAGCAGCAGCAGTGGAGTTGGCACAGATACGCAGTATTTT. Residues: CASSSSGVGTDTQYF.

A few counts support this clonotype. The chain uses TRBV7-9 and TRBJ2-5, with D possibly matching TRBD1 (6 bases). CDR1 SEHNR and CDR2 FQNEAQ come from the germline V gene (reference sequence). The CDR3 spans 17 residues. Trimming took 5 bases from V and 2 from J, leaving 21 bases between them. As DNA, the CDR3 is TGTGCCAGCAGCCCCCTTCAGGCAGGGGCGGTTCAAGAGACCCAGTACTTC. Translation: CASSPLQAGAVQETQYF.

The chain recombines TRBV5-6 with TRBJ2-7; weak D call: TRBD1 (6 bases). Trimming took off 4 bases at V and 2 bases at J, with 10 bases between the two ends. Germline loops: CDR1 SGHDT, CDR2 YYEEEE. This CDR3 has 13 residues. The CDR3 loop is CASSRRGTYEQYF. In DNA form, the CDR3 reads TGTGCCAGCAGCCGCAGGGGCACCTACGAGCAGTACTTC.

This clonotype was recorded at least ten times. J is TRBJ2-7 and V is TRBV27, with D unresolved. With 3 bases removed from V and 2 bases from J, the gap between germline ends came to 8 bases. CDR3 length: 13 amino acids. Germline loops: CDR1 MNHEY, CDR2 SMNVEV (reference sequence). CDR3 DNA: TGTGCCAGCAGTTTCCGAGATACCTACGAGCAGTACTTC. The encoded protein is CASSFRDTYEQYF.

This clonotype was counted a few times. This chain connects TRBV5-4 to TRBJ1-1, with 11 bases identical to TRBD1. CDR1 and CDR2 (germline): SGHNT, YYREEE (reference sequence). The CDR3 has 12 amino acids. Germline trimming cut 5 bases from V and 7 bases from J; bases unmatched to any gene: 1. The chain's CDR3 is CASRGQGGEAFF. In DNA, the CDR3 is TGTGCCAGCAGGGGACAGGGGGGTGAAGCTTTCTTT.

The sample holds many counts of this clonotype. The rearrangement joins TRBV6-2 or TRBV6-3 to TRBJ2-5; D uncertain. The CDR3 extends over 15 amino acids. Germline loops: CDR1 MNHEY, CDR2 SVGEGT. The V and J ends lost 0 bases and 3 bases respectively, with 11 bases between them. The CDR3 DNA sequence: TGTGCCAGCAGTTACTCGTATGGCGTGGAAGAGACCCAGTACTTC. Translation: CASSYSYGVEETQYF.

The table lists this clonotype with a few counts. The junction differs from germline at one of its ends, possibly a read error. V gene TRBV27 combines with J gene TRBJ2-5; D is unclear. The CDR3 has 14 amino acids. CDR1 is MNHEY and CDR2 is SMNVEV in the germline V gene (reference sequence). CDR3 sequence: CAGRPPDVQETQYF. The CDR3 DNA reads as TGTGCCGGCAGACCCCCAGACGTCCAAGAGACCCAGTACTTC.

This clonotype was seen many times. The chain uses TRBV4-2 and TRBJ2-1; TRBD1 matches at 9 bases. With 0 bases clipped from V and 7 bases from J, the junction kept 10 bases outside the gene matches. CDR3 size: 17 residues. From germline, CDR1 is LGHNA and CDR2 YNFKEQ. The CDR3 spells CASSQDGWDRAGNEQFF. In DNA, the CDR3 is TGTGCCAGCAGCCAAGATGGTTGGGACAGGGCTGGGAATGAGCAGTTCTTC.

A note on this clonotype: A much bigger clone sits one base away, suggesting this may be a read error. Because it lacks the conserved phenylalanine or tryptophan at the end, this CDR3 is likely a read error. V and J are TRBV6-5 and TRBJ1-3; no reliable D call. The CDR3 runs 17 residues. The V end lost 0 bases, the J end lost 2 bases, and 14 bases lay between the germline ends. The V gene's germline CDR1 is MNHEY and CDR2 SVGAGI. CDR3 DNA: TGTGCCAGCAGTTACTCAGATTGGGAGGCTCCTGGAAACACCATATATTCT. Translated: CASSYSDWEAPGNTIYS.

This chain links TRBV19 with TRBJ2-7; TRBD2 aligns across 9 bases. In germline, CDR1 is LNHDA, CDR2 SQIVND (reference sequence). The ends lost 7 bases at V and 5 bases at J; junction bases unmatched: 9. The CDR3 is 14 amino acids. The CDR3 here is CASMRGRASDEQYF. The CDR3 DNA follows: TGTGCCAGTATGCGCGGGAGGGCCTCAGACGAGCAGTACTTC.

Many counts were recorded for this clonotype. V gene TRBV20-1 combines with J gene TRBJ2-7; possibly TRBD1 for D (6 bases). The V end lost 0 bases, the J end lost 1 base, and 10 bases lay between the germline ends. The germline V gene encodes CDR1 DFQATT and CDR2 SNEGSKA (reference sequence). The CDR3 loop spans 14 amino acids. CDR3 residues: CSARDDRYSYEQYF. The DNA for the CDR3 is TGCAGTGCTAGAGACGACAGGTATTCCTACGAGCAGTACTTC.

A note on this clonotype: Since a much larger clone is just one base distant, this may be a read error. This chain uses TRBV7-9 with TRBJ2-2; TRBD2 is a possible D gene (5 bases). This CDR3 has 11 residues. CDR1 SEHNR and CDR2 FQNEAQ come from the germline V gene (reference sequence). This CDR3 is CASSLVGELSF. In DNA form, the CDR3 reads TGTGCCAGCAGCTTAGTCGGGGAGCTGTCTTTT.

Of note for this clonotype: An end of the junction differs from the germline gene, which may be a read error. The chain uses TRBV27 and TRBJ1-2, with D possibly TRBD1 on 6 matching bases. Germline assignment: CDR1 MNHEY and CDR2 SMNVEV (reference sequence). The CDR3 spans 14 residues. CDR3 nucleotides: TGTGCCGGCAGTTTCAGGGGCGGCAGTTTCGGCTACACCTTC. Residues: CAGSFRGGSFGYTF.

Many counts were recorded for this clonotype. The chain uses TRBV20-1 and TRBJ1-1; weak D call: TRBD1 (6 bases). Germline V gene data show CDR1 as DFQATT and CDR2 as SNEGSKA (reference sequence). Deletions cut 6 bases from V and 4 bases from J, with 15 bases between. This CDR3 region has 13 residues. In DNA form, the CDR3 reads TGCAGTGCCTTACAGGGTCACGGCACTGAAGCTTTCTTT. This translates into CSALQGHGTEAFF.

The J gene is TRBJ1-1, the V gene TRBV2, with D possibly TRBD1 on 6 matching bases. The V end was cut by 7 bases, the J end by 0 bases, with 15 bases between. Per germline, CDR1 SNHLY and CDR2 FYNNEI. The CDR3 consists of 15 residues. The CDR3 bases are TGTGCCAGCATTAGGACAGAATACATGAACACTGAAGCTTTCTTT. Amino acid sequence: CASIRTEYMNTEAFF.

This clonotype was detected only a few times. The V call is TRBV2, the J call TRBJ2-2; 9 bases line up with TRBD2. Trimming at V came to 1 base and at J to 4 bases, leaving 7 bases not matched to a gene. This CDR3 has 17 amino acids. The germline V gene encodes CDR1 SNHLY and CDR2 FYNNEI. The CDR3 DNA follows: TGTGCCAGCAGTGAAGATGGCAGCGGGAGGTCCACCGGGGAGCTGTTTTTT. This encodes CASSEDGSGRSTGELFF. Full variable domain (outside the CDR3, taken from reference TRBV2 and TRBJ2-2): EPEVTQTPSHQVTQMGQEVILRCVPISNHLYFYWYRQILGQKVEFLVSFYNNEISEKSEIFDDQFSVERPDGSNFTLKIRSTKLEDSAMYFCASSEDGSGRSTGELFFGEGSRLTVL.

This clonotype has a handful of counts. Sequence at one end of the junction differs from germline and may be a read error. The CDR3: CASSTGGYNGQFF. CDR3 DNA: TGTGCCAGTAGTACCGGAGGCTACAATGGGCAGTTCTTC. The rearrangement links TRBV19 to TRBJ2-1, with D tentatively TRBD2 (5 bases). The CDR3 spans 13 residues. Per the germline V gene, CDR1 is LNHDA and CDR2 is SQIVND (reference sequence).